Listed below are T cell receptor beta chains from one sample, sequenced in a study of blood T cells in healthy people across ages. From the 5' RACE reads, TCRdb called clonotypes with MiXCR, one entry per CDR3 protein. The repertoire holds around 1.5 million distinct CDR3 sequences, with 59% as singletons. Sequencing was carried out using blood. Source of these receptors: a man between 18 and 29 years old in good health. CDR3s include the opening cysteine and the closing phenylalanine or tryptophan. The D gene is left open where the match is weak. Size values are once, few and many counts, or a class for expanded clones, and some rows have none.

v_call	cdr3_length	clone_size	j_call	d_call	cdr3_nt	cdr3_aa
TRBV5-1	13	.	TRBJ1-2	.	TGCGCCAGCAGCTTGGAGGAGCTCTATGGCTACACCTTC	CASSLEELYGYTF
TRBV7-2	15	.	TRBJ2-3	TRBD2	TGTGCCAGCAGCTTAGCGGGGGGGAGGGTAGATACGCAGTATTTT	CASSLAGGRVDTQYF
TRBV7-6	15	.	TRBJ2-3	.	TGTGCCAGCAGCTCCGTAGGGTCTTTCACAGATACGCAGTATTTT	CASSSVGSFTDTQYF
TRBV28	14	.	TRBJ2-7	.	.	CASSFGGGSYELYF
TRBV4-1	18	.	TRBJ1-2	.	TGCGCCAGCAGCCAAGAAGGGGGGACGGAGGTACCCATCTATGGCTACACCTTC	CASSQEGGTEVPIYGYTF
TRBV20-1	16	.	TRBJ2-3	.	TGCAGTGCTCTCCTTGGCCGGGACGGGAGCACAGATACGCAGTATTTT	CSALLGRDGSTDTQYF
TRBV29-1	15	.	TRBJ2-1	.	TGCAGCGTTGAAGTAGGTACAGGCGGCATAAATGAGCAGTTCTTC	CSVEVGTGGINEQFF
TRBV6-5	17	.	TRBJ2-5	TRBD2	TGTGCCAGCAGTTACTCCGTACTGCGGGGGATACGAGAGACCCAGTACTTC	CASSYSVLRGIRETQYF
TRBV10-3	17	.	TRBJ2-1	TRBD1	TGTGCCATCAGTGATATCTCCTTGACAGGGGCGACGGCTGAGCAGTTCTTC	CAISDISLTGATAEQFF
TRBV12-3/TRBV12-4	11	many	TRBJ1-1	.	TGTGCCAGCAGCAGGGGCACTGAAGCTTTCTTT	CASSRGTEAFF
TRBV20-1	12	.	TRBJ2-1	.	TGCAGTGCTAGGAGGGTCGGGAATGAGCAGTTCTTC	CSARRVGNEQFF
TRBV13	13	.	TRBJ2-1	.	TGTGCCAGCGGTCCTAGAGAGGGAAATGAGCAGTTCTTC	CASGPREGNEQFF
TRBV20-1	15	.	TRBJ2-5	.	TGCAGTGCTCCCACTGCCCTATATCTCCAAGAGACCCAGTACTTC	CSAPTALYLQETQYF
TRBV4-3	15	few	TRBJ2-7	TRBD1	TGCGCCAGCAGCCACGTAGGACAGGGGACCTACGAGCAGTACTTC	CASSHVGQGTYEQYF
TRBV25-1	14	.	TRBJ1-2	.	TGTGCCAGCAGTGCGGGGCCACCATTCTATGGCTACACCTTC	CASSAGPPFYGYTF
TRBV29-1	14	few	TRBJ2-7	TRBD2	TGCAGCGTTGCTGGGCTAGCGGGAAACTACGAGCAGTACTTC	CSVAGLAGNYEQYF
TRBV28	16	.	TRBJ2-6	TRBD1	TGTGCCAGCTACGGGACAGTCCGCTCTGGGGCCAACGTCCTGACTTTC	CASYGTVRSGANVLTF
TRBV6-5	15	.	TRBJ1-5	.	TGTGCCAGCAGTTACTCTGTGGCCCTTAATCAGCCCCAGCATTTT	CASSYSVALNQPQHF
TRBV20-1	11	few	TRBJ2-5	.	TGCAGGGGAACTACCGAAGAGACCCAGTACTTC	CRGTTEETQYF
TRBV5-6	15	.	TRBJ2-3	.	TGTGCCAGCAGCGCAACTAGCATCCTGACAGATACGCAGTATTTT	CASSATSILTDTQYF
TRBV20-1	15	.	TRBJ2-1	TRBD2	TGCAGTGCTAGAGATCGGACTAGCGGGATGTATGAGCAGTTCTTC	CSARDRTSGMYEQFF
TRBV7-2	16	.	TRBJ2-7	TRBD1	TGTGCCAGCAGCTTATCGGGGGGACAGGGCTCCTACGAGCAGTACTTC	CASSLSGGQGSYEQYF
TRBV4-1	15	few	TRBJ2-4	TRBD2	TGCGCCAGCAGCCGCGAGACTAGCGGGAGGTGGGAGCAGTACTTC	CASSRETSGRWEQYF
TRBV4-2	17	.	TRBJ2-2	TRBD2	TGTGCCAGCAGCCAGATTTGGGGACTAGCGTCCCACGGGGAGCTGTTTTTT	CASSQIWGLASHGELFF
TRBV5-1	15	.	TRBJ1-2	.	TGCGCCAGCAGCTTAGCCCTGGACAGCCCCAGCGGCTACACCTTC	CASSLALDSPSGYTF
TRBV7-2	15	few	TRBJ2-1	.	TGTGCCAGCAGCAACTGGGTGGGCAGGGGTAATGAGCAGTTCTTC	CASSNWVGRGNEQFF
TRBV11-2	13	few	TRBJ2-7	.	TGTGCCAGCAGCGGGACGGGATTCTACGAGCAGTACTTC	CASSGTGFYEQYF
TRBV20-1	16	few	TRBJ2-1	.	TGCAGTGCTAGAGATAGTCAGGGTGCGGCCTACAATGAGCAGTTCTTC	CSARDSQGAAYNEQFF